Presented here are 13 T cell receptor beta chains from one specimen sequenced in a study of blood T cells in healthy people across ages. Primed by a sample-barcoded 5' primer and a J-beta primer mix, a second PCR proceeded for roughly 6 to 12 cycles. MiXCR, run by TCRdb on the 5' RACE reads, gives a single entry per CDR3 protein. This table has roughly 410,000 distinct CDR3 sequences, about 52% appearing once. The specimen was blood. Receptors originate from a man in his 60s in good health.

V and J are TRBV24-1 and TRBJ1-2; a weak D match, TRBD1 (5 bases). Germline V gene data show CDR1 as KGHDR and CDR2 as SFDVKD. The CDR3 is made up of 15 amino acids. Trimming removed 4 bases from V and 2 bases from J, with 13 bases in between. CDR3 DNA sequence: TGTGCCACCAGTGACCGTCAGGGATTCAACTATGGCTACACCTTC. Amino acid sequence: CATSDRQGFNYGYTF.

The chain links TRBV5-1 to TRBJ2-3; a weak D match, TRBD1 (6 bases). In germline, CDR1 is SGHRS, CDR2 YFSETQ. The germline V and J ends were trimmed by 7 bases and 2 bases, with 17 bases remaining between them. This CDR3 has 15 residues. CDR3 amino acids: CASQAGTLNTDTQYF. For the CDR3, the DNA is TGCGCCAGCCAAGCCGGGACACTTAACACAGATACGCAGTATTTT.

To note about this clonotype: Being one base from a much bigger clone, this may be a read error. The chain recombines TRBV28 with TRBJ2-1; D is perhaps TRBD2 (5 bases). Germline CDR1 and CDR2: MDHEN and SYDVKM. The CDR3 is 11 residues long. The CDR3 DNA is TGTGTCAGCACGGGGTTCAATGAGCAGTTCTTC. This translates into CVSTGFNEQFF. Drawing the rest from reference TRBV28 and TRBJ2-1, the complete variable domain is DVKVTQSSRYLVKRTGEKVFLECVQDMDHENMFWYRQDPGLGLRLIYFSYDVKMKEKGDIPEGYSVSREKKERFSLILESASTNQTSMYLCVSTGFNEQFFGPGTRLTVL.

The CDR3 bases are TGTGCCAGCAGTGAAGGGGGGGATCCATCCACAGATACGCAGTATTTT. Translation: CASSEGGDPSTDTQYF. The gene calls are TRBV6-1 and TRBJ2-3; the D gene is possibly TRBD2 (6 bases). CDR3 length: 16 residues. V lost 1 base, J lost 2 bases, and 13 bases lay in between. The V gene's germline CDR1 is MNHNS and CDR2 SASEGT.

The gene calls are TRBV29-1 and TRBJ2-7, with D maybe TRBD1 (6 bases). CDR1 and CDR2 from the germline V gene are SQVTM and ANQGSEA. V was clipped by 4 bases and J by 3 bases, with 13 bases between them. The CDR3 totals 13 residues. Here the CDR3 reads CSVAPGVRYEQYF. CDR3 coding DNA: TGCAGCGTTGCACCAGGGGTTCGCTACGAGCAGTACTTC.

The chain links TRBV10-1 to TRBJ2-3; D may be TRBD2 (5 bases). V lost 6 bases and J lost 1, with 11 bases in between. Looked up from germline, CDR1 is WNHNN and CDR2 is SYGVQD (reference sequence). The CDR3 extends over 14 amino acids. DNA of the CDR3: TGCGCCAGCAGCGGGGAGAAGGGCACAGATACGCAGTATTTT. Translation gives CASSGEKGTDTQYF.

J is TRBJ2-3 and V is TRBV11-3, with D tentatively TRBD2 (6 bases). With 1 base removed from V and 4 bases from J, the gap between germline ends came to 9 bases. CDR1 and CDR2 from the germline V gene are SGHNT and YENEEA. This CDR3 spans 14 amino acids. CDR3 DNA sequence: TGTGCCAGCAGCTTAGGGGGGGACGCAGATACGCAGTATTTT. Translation: CASSLGGDADTQYF.

Note on this clonotype: Since the CDR3 does not end with the conserved phenylalanine or tryptophan, this likely comes from a read error. The rearrangement joins TRBV6-2 or TRBV6-3 to TRBJ2-7; 7 nucleotides agree with TRBD1. V gave up 5 bases and J gave up 2 bases; unmatched junction bases: 6. The CDR3 sequence is 14 residues long. CDR1 and CDR2 (germline): MNHEY, SVGEGT. As DNA, the CDR3 is TGTGCCAGCAGTCCGACAGGGCGGACCTACGAGCAGTACTTA. Protein: CASSPTGRTYEQYL.

This clonotype was detected only a few times. The chain couples TRBV18 to TRBJ2-3; D tentatively reads TRBD1 or TRBD2 (5 bases each). Trimming left V 3 bases short and J 1 base short, with 20 bases between. Germline CDR1 reads KGHSH; CDR2 reads LQKENI. CDR3 length: 18 residues. The CDR3 region has the DNA TGTGCCAGCTCACCGGTGTCGGGGCTCCCGGTAGGCACAGATACGCAGTATTTT. Translated: CASSPVSGLPVGTDTQYF. Full variable domain (missing parts from reference TRBV18 and TRBJ2-3): NAGVMQNPRHLVRRRGQEARLRCSPMKGHSHVYWYRQLPEEGLKFMVYLQKENIIDESGMPKERFSAEFPKEGPSILRIQQVVRGDSAAYFCASSPVSGLPVGTDTQYFGPGTRLTVL.

The CDR3 DNA reads as TGTGCCAGTAGTGTTCCGGGACAGCCTGTTTACGAGCAGTACTTC. Its translation is CASSVPGQPVYEQYF. The chain recombines TRBV19 with TRBJ2-7, with 7 bases that match TRBD1. The J segment lost 4 bases and the V segment lost 5 bases, leaving 11 bases of the junction unmatched. The CDR3 has 15 amino acids. The germline CDR1 and CDR2 sequences are LNHDA and SQIVND (reference sequence). Full variable domain (rest looked up from reference TRBV19 and TRBJ2-7): DGGITQSPKYLFRKEGQNVTLSCEQNLNHDAMYWYRQDPGQGLRLIYYSQIVNDFQKGDIAEGYSVSREKKESFPLTVTSAQKNPTAFYLCASSVPGQPVYEQYFGPGTRLTVT.

The chain joins TRBV4-1 to TRBJ2-1; the D is unclear. This CDR3 has 16 residues. Between the trimmed V and J ends, which lost 0 bases and 2 bases, there was a span of 11 bases. CDR1 is MGHRA and CDR2 is YSYEKL in the germline V gene. The chain's CDR3 is CASSQDWLSTYNEQFF. The CDR3 DNA sequence: TGCGCCAGCAGCCAAGATTGGTTAAGCACCTACAATGAGCAGTTCTTC.

CDR3: CASNHLLAAGDEQFF. CDR3 DNA: TGTGCCAGCAACCACCTCCTAGCGGCGGGGGATGAGCAGTTCTTC. This rearrangement joins TRBV7-9 to TRBJ2-1; 7 bases agree with TRBD2. The germline V gene encodes CDR1 SEHNR and CDR2 FQNEAQ (reference sequence). With 7 bases clipped from V and 8 bases from J, the junction kept 14 bases outside the gene matches. This CDR3 spans 15 amino acids. Variable domain in full (rest from reference TRBV7-9 and TRBJ2-1): DTGVSQNPRHKITKRGQNVTFRCDPISEHNRLYWYRQTLGQGPEFLTYFQNEAQLEKSRLLSDRFSAERPKGSFSTLEIQRTEQGDSAMYLCASNHLLAAGDEQFFGPGTRLTVL.

The chain carries TRBV10-2 and TRBJ2-3; 11 nucleotides align to TRBD2. This CDR3 has 13 amino acids. In germline, CDR1 is WSHSY, CDR2 SAAADI. The V gene end was trimmed by 7 bases and the J gene end by 9 bases; junction bases not matched to a gene: 6. The CDR3 DNA follows: TGCGCCAGCATTAGCGGGGGGGCTTGGACGCAGTATTTT. This sequence encodes CASISGGAWTQYF.